The next 17 T cell receptor beta chains were all read from a single sample in a study of T-cell reconstitution after alpha-beta-depleted transplantation in children. Unique molecular identifiers were incorporated when the TCRbeta library was constructed. TCRdb re-called the PCR reads with MiXCR, one entry per CDR3 protein. This sample has about 580,000 distinct CDR3 sequences, with under 30% found just once. This sample comprised PBMCs, mostly from graft donor cells, obtained 360 days after TCRalphabeta/CD19-depleted stem cell transplant. These TCRs come from a boy under two years old who had a stem cell transplant for acute myeloid leukemia, so the T cells may come from the graft donor.

The chain employs TRBV4-3 and TRBJ2-1, with 8 bases lining up with TRBD1. The CDR3 spans 13 residues. Per the germline V gene, CDR1 is LGHNA and CDR2 is YSLEER. Trimming took 2 bases from V and 12 from J; bases not matched to a gene: 6. The CDR3 loop reads CASSQWTGRLQFF. CDR3 nucleotides: TGCGCCAGCAGCCAATGGACAGGGAGGCTGCAGTTCTTC.

In this sample, this clonotype turned up many times. The J gene is TRBJ2-7, the V gene TRBV7-8; possible D gene TRBD1, 6 bases. Trimming removed 1 base at V and 7 bases at J, with 8 bases between. The CDR3 runs 12 residues. Germline V gives CDR1 SGHVS, CDR2 FQNEAQ. The CDR3 nucleotides read TGTGCCAGCAGCTTAGTCGGGACAGAGCAGTACTTC. It codes for CASSLVGTEQYF.

Only a few counts were recorded for this clonotype. The V call is TRBV6-5, the J call TRBJ2-7; D may be TRBD1 or TRBD2 (5 bases each). The V end lost 3 bases, the J end lost 5 bases, and 14 bases lay between the germline ends. In germline, CDR1 is MNHEY, CDR2 SVGAGI. The CDR3 covers 14 residues. The CDR3 here is CASSYGGTHNEQYF. The DNA of the CDR3 is TGTGCCAGCAGTTATGGTGGGACCCACAACGAGCAGTACTTC.

This clonotype was detected ten times or more. The chain combines TRBV5-6 with TRBJ2-2, with D unresolved. Germline V CDR1 and CDR2: SGHDT, YYEEEE. The length of the CDR3 is 14 residues. Trimming pared 3 bases from V and 3 bases from J, leaving 9 bases between. As DNA, the CDR3 is TGTGCCAGCAGCTCGGGCATAGACACCGGGGAGCTGTTTTTT. Amino acid sequence: CASSSGIDTGELFF.

J is TRBJ1-1 and V is TRBV27, with 10 bases that match TRBD1. Germline V lookup: CDR1 MNHEY, CDR2 SMNVEV (reference sequence). Trimming removed 4 bases from V and 6 bases from J; junction bases left unmatched: 8. The CDR3 totals 15 residues. The CDR3 bases are TGTGCCAGCAGTTCACCGGGACAGGGGTACGCTGAAGCTTTCTTT. Residues: CASSSPGQGYAEAFF.

Ten or more counts support this clonotype. This CDR3 is CATAANGANVLTF. In DNA form, the CDR3 reads TGTGCCACGGCGGCTAATGGGGCCAACGTCCTGACTTTC. The rearrangement uses TRBV12-3 or TRBV12-4 and TRBJ2-6; D remains unclear. The length of the CDR3 is 13 residues. Trimming cost V 10 bases and J 3 bases, with 10 bases left between them.

The rearrangement uses TRBV20-1 and TRBJ1-4; D not certain. The germline V gene encodes CDR1 DFQATT and CDR2 SNEGSKA (reference sequence). Trimming removed 5 bases from V and 2 bases from J, with 3 bases in between. This CDR3 has 11 amino acids. CDR3 sequence: CSAGTNEKLFF. The CDR3 coding sequence is TGCAGTGCTGGGACTAATGAAAAACTGTTTTTT.

This clonotype was counted a few times. The chain uses TRBV20-1 and TRBJ2-5; tentative D call: TRBD2 (5 bases). V gave up 7 bases and J gave up 1 base, with 16 bases separating them. Germline lookup yields CDR1 DFQATT and CDR2 SNEGSKA (reference sequence). The CDR3 is made up of 14 amino acids. CDR3 DNA sequence: TGCAGTGTCCGCCGGGGTGAATTCCAAGAGACCCAGTACTTC. Its translation: CSVRRGEFQETQYF.

This clonotype showed up many times. V usage is TRBV29-1 and J usage is TRBJ2-1; unclear D gene. The germline CDR1 and CDR2 sequences are SQVTM and ANQGSEA. This CDR3 is 15 amino acids long. The ends were cut back, 4 bases at V and 6 bases at J, with 19 bases in the middle. The CDR3 region is CSVASRGRFGNEQFF. The CDR3 DNA follows: TGCAGCGTTGCCTCCCGTGGCAGGTTTGGCAATGAGCAGTTCTTC.

This clonotype was seen ten or more times. This chain joins TRBV12-3 or TRBV12-4 and TRBJ2-5, with TRBD2 as a possible D gene (5 bases). The CDR3 has 13 residues. V was trimmed by 6 bases and J by 1 base, leaving 9 bases between them. DNA of the CDR3: TGTGCCAGCAGCCTACGGGGCCAAGAGACCCAGTACTTC. It specifies CASSLRGQETQYF.

V gene TRBV28 combines with J gene TRBJ2-1, with D tentatively TRBD2 (6 bases). V lost 7 bases and J 6 bases, leaving 19 bases between the germline ends. The CDR3 runs to 15 residues. The germline CDR1 and CDR2 sequences are MDHEN and SYDVKM. CDR3 sequence (DNA): TGTGCCAGCACCGAAACGGGGGTTTGGGGCAATGAGCAGTTCTTC. Amino acids: CASTETGVWGNEQFF.

CDR3 DNA: TGTGCCAGCTCAGGCTCCTTATCTGGGGCCAACGTCCTGACTTTC. It codes for CASSGSLSGANVLTF. This chain uses TRBV18 with TRBJ2-6; D gene ambiguous. Per germline, CDR1 KGHSH and CDR2 LQKENI. This CDR3 comprises 15 residues. V was trimmed by 5 bases and J by 1 base, leaving 9 bases between them.

This clonotype was observed many times. The chain combines TRBV4-1 with TRBJ1-1; D gene unclear. Trimming took off 0 bases at V and 0 bases at J, with 8 bases between the two ends. The CDR3 consists of 15 residues. Germline loops: CDR1 MGHRA, CDR2 YSYEKL. As DNA, the CDR3 is TGCGCCAGCAGCCAAGATCGGCTTATGAACACTGAAGCTTTCTTT. This gives the protein CASSQDRLMNTEAFF.

This rearrangement joins TRBV7-9 to TRBJ2-7; no definite D call. V was pared by 3 bases and J by 2 bases, with 11 bases between. CDR1 and CDR2 from the germline V gene are SEHNR and FQNEAQ (reference sequence). There are 14 residues in the CDR3. CDR3 loop: CASSFEPGAYEQYF. The CDR3 DNA is TGTGCCAGCAGCTTTGAGCCAGGAGCCTACGAGCAGTACTTC.

This clonotype was observed many times. This CDR3 reads CASSATGDSYNEQFF. CDR3 coding DNA: TGCGCCAGCAGTGCGACAGGGGACTCCTACAATGAGCAGTTCTTC. This chain links TRBV10-2 with TRBJ2-1; 8 bases are shared with TRBD1. The ends lost 4 bases at V and 0 bases at J; junction bases unmatched: 2. The CDR3 consists of 15 residues. Per germline, CDR1 WSHSY and CDR2 SAAADI.

V usage is TRBV20-1 and J usage is TRBJ2-1; TRBD2 matches at 8 bases. This CDR3 has 16 residues. Per the germline V gene, CDR1 is DFQATT and CDR2 is SNEGSKA (reference sequence). V lost 5 bases and J lost 5; bases outside the gene matches: 14. The CDR3 nucleotides read TGCAGTGCTCCATCCTCCCTAGCGGGCGCAAACAATGAGCAGTTCTTC. Translated, it gives CSAPSSLAGANNEQFF.

The chain uses TRBV7-2 and TRBJ2-7; a weak D match, TRBD2 (6 bases). Germline V lookup: CDR1 SGHTA, CDR2 FQGNSA. CDR3 length: 16 amino acids. Trimming removed 1 base at V and 0 bases at J, with 13 bases between. The CDR3: CASSLVGTAVSYEQYF. CDR3 DNA sequence: TGTGCCAGCAGCTTAGTCGGGACTGCGGTCTCCTACGAGCAGTACTTC.